These T cell receptor beta chains were read from a single sample in a study of blood T cell repertoires in COVID-19. Sequencing was performed with immunoSEQ multiplex PCR; in TCRdb, only in-frame clones are kept and a portion is missing. In the table there are around 170,000 clones, around 80% of which are singletons. Sequencing was performed on peripheral blood. These receptor sequences come from a man between 65 and 79 years old with active or convalescent COVID-19. Each CDR3 is given without its conserved first and last residue. A D gene is named only where the DNA matches it firmly.

D | V | CDR3
. | TRBV7-2 | ASSWTEDQPQH
. | TRBV5-5 | ASVPQGIGETQY
. | TRBV24-1 | ATSYPPGQISGANVLT
. | TRBV12-3/TRBV12-4 | ASSLTEAAEAF
TRBD2 | TRBV18 | ASSPPIGSGGLQETQY
TRBD1 | TRBV6-5 | ASRGGPGANVLT
TRBD1 | TRBV5-1 | ASSLAGTGDQPQH
TRBD1 | TRBV30 | AWSVKGTGARDYLNTEAF
. | TRBV2 | ASSGGQAQGYT
. | TRBV7-8 | ASSAQTRDTIY
. | TRBV11-2 | ASSLNPGRSNTEAF
TRBD1 | TRBV19 | ASRPGQAGEKLF
. | TRBV3-1/TRBV3-2 | ASSPTPGTSAYEQY
TRBD1 | TRBV7-6 | ASSLGSGTGTPGKLF
. | TRBV23-1 | ASNPQISSYEQY
TRBD2 | TRBV7-6 | ASSLVGGRAGNTDTQY
. | TRBV10-2 | ATFAGAASDVRPQH
TRBD1 | TRBV7-9 | ASSPPGGLGTEAF
. | TRBV18 | ASSPLQIAGPGNTIY
TRBD1 | TRBV9 | ASSVAPTGQGHTEAF
. | TRBV27 | ASSLGQGGVTGELF
. | TRBV6-5 | ASRLTGGNEQF
TRBD1 | TRBV6-2/TRBV6-3 | ASSFYTGGFTGELF
TRBD2 | TRBV7-2 | ASSLFGLEAGELF
TRBD1 | TRBV5-1 | ASSHGTDYTDTQY
. | TRBV5-6 | ASSLYQGSFAGYT
TRBD1 | TRBV30 | AWSIGTGLFSPLH
. | TRBV27 | ASTQQGFSNQPQH
TRBD1 | TRBV30 | AWSVGGGGEKLF
TRBD1 | TRBV7-2 | ASSLGGQGGSPLH
TRBD1 | TRBV6-5 | ASSPRQGGKEKLF
TRBD1 | TRBV6-5 | ASSSSQGAGELF
TRBD1 | TRBV7-9 | ASSLNLGTATNYGYT
. | TRBV30 | AWSGYRDRYGYT
TRBD1 | TRBV5-4 | ASSPQGALGYGYT
TRBD1 | TRBV15 | ATSREGTGYGYT
TRBD2 | TRBV5-1 | ASSLDASSGSEQY
. | TRBV5-8 | ASSLTGYGYT